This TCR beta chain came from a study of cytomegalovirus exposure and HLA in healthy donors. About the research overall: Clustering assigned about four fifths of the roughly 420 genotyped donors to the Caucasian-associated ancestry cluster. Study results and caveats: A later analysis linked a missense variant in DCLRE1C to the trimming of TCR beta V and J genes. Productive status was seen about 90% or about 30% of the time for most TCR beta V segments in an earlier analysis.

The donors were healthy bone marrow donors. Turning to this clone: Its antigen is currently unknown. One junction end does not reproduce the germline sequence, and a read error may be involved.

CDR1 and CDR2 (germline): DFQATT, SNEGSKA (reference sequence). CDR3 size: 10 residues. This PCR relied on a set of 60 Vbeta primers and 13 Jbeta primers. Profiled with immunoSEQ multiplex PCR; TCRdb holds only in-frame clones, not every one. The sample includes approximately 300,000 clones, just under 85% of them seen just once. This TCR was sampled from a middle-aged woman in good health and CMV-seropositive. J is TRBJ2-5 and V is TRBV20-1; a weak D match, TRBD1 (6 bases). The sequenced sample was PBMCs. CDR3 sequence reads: CSAARDKRHF. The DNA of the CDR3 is TGCAGTGCCGCCAGGGACAAGAGGCACTTC.